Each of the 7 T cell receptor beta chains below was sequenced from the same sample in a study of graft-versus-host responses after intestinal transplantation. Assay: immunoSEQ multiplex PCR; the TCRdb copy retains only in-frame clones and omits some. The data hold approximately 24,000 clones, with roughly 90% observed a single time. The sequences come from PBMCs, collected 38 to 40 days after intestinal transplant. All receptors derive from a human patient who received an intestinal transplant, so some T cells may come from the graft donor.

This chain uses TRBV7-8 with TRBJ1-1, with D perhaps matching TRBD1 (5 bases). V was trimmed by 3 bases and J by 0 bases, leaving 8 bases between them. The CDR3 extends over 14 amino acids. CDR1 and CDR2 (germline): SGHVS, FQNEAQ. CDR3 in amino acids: CASSFGHLNTEAFF. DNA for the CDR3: TGTGCCAGCAGCTTCGGACACTTGAACACTGAAGCTTTCTTT.

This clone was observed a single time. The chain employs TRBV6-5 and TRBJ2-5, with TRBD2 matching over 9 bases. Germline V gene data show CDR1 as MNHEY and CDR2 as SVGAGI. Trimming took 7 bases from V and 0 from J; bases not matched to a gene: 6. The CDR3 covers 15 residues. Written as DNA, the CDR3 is TGTGCCAGCAATTCAGCGGGAGGAAACCAAGAGACCCAGTACTTC. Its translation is CASNSAGGNQETQYF.

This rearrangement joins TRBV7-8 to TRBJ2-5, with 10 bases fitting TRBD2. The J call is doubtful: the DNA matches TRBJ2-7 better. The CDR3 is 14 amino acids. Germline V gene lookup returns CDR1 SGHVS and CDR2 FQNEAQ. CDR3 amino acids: CASSSSGRNYEQYF. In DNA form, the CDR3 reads TGTGCCAGCAGCTCTAGCGGGAGAAACTACGAGCAGTACTTC.

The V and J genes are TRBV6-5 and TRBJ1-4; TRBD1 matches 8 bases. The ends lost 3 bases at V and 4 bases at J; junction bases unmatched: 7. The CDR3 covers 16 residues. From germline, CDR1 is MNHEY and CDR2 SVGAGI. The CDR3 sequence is CASSYLSGGLNEKLFF. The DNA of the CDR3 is TGTGCCAGCAGTTATCTCTCAGGGGGCCTTAATGAAAAACTGTTTTTT.

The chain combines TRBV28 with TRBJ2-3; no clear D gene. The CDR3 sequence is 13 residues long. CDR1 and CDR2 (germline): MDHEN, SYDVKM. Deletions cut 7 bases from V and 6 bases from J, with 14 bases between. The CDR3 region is CASKSGLADTQYF. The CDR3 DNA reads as TGTGCCAGCAAATCGGGTCTCGCGGATACGCAGTATTTT.

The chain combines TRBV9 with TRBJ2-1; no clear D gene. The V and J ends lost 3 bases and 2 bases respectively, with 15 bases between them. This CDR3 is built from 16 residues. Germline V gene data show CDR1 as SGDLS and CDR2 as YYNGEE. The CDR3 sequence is CASSAPSNGPYNEQFF. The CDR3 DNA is TGTGCCAGCAGCGCGCCTAGTAACGGGCCCTACAATGAGCAGTTCTTC.

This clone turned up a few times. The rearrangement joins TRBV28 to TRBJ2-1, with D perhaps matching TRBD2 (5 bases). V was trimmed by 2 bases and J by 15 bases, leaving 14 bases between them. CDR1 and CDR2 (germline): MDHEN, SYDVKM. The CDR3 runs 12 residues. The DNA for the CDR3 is TGTGCCAGCAGTTTAGGCGGGTTCGGGTCGTTCTTC. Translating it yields CASSLGGFGSFF.